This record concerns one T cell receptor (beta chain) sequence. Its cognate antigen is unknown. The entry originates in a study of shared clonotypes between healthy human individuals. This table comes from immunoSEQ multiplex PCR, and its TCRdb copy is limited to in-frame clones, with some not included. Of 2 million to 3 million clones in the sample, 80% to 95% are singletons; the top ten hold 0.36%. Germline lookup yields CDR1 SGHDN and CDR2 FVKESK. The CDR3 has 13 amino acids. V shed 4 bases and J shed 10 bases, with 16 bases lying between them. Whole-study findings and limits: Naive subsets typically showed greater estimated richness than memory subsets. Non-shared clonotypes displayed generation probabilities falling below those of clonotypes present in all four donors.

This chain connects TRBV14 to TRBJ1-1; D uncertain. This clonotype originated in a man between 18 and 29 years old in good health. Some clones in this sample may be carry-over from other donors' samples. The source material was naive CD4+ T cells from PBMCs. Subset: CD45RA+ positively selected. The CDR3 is CASSRVAPNGAFF. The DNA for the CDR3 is TGTGCCAGCAGCCGAGTGGCCCCCAATGGAGCTTTCTTT.